The T cell receptor (beta chain) described here comes from a study of T cell clones after liver transplantation. Study context: Until 12-24 months post-transplant, subjects got standard immunosuppression and no induction. Study-level findings and limits: Compared with third party-reactive sequences, donor-reactive ones declined more, independent of withdrawal success. These preliminary findings come from unstandardized post-transplant sampling times.

TCRdb's copy holds only in-frame clones and misses some; the assay was immunoSEQ multiplex PCR. This table has under 7,000 clones, 70% appearing once. About this clone: Its antigen is still unknown.

The CDR3 has 15 residues. V gave up 5 bases and J gave up 3 bases, with 15 bases separating them. Germline loops: CDR1 LNHDA, CDR2 SQIVND (reference sequence). Sequencing used CD8+ T cells from blood, obtained before liver transplant. This clonotype originated in a human donor who received a liver transplant. J is TRBJ2-3 and V is TRBV19; D remains unclear. Here the CDR3 reads CASSGTPIHTDTQYF. In DNA form, the CDR3 reads TGTGCCAGTAGTGGAACCCCTATCCATACAGATACGCAGTATTTT.